The 26 T cell receptor beta chains below all came from one sample that was sequenced in a study of blood T cells in healthy people across ages. The second PCR ran roughly 6 to 11 cycles with a sample-barcoded 5' primer and J-beta primers. Via MiXCR, TCRdb re-called the 5' RACE reads, giving one row per CDR3 protein. This table holds about 1,500,000 distinct CDR3 sequences, around 39% found once. Sequenced: blood. The receptors come from a young woman in good health.

V and J are TRBV29-1 and TRBJ1-1; 10 nucleotides align to TRBD1. The V and J ends lost 6 bases and 3 bases, in that order; junction bases with no gene match: 1. The germline V gene has CDR1 SQVTM and CDR2 ANQGSEA. CDR3 length: 12 residues. The DNA of the CDR3 is TGCAGCGTGGGACAGGGGTACACTGAAGCTTTCTTT. This codes for CSVGQGYTEAFF.

This clonotype was seen a few times. This chain links TRBV6-6 with TRBJ1-6; D is uncertain. The CDR3 has 16 amino acids. The V end lost 2 bases, the J end lost 10 bases, and 18 bases lay between the germline ends. Germline assignment: CDR1 MNHNY and CDR2 SVGAGI (reference sequence). CDR3 coding DNA: TGTGCCAGCAGTTACCCGATCGTCAGTGCAGACTCACCCCTCCACTTT. It encodes CASSYPIVSADSPLHF.

The V and J genes are TRBV20-1 and TRBJ2-1; D is uncertain. There are 11 residues in the CDR3. V was clipped by 2 bases and J by 10 bases, with 9 bases between them. CDR1 and CDR2 (germline): DFQATT, SNEGSKA (reference sequence). CDR3 sequence (DNA): TGCAGTGCTAGACCCGCCTACGAGCAGTTCTTC. Its translation is CSARPAYEQFF.

This clonotype was detected only a few times. The J gene is TRBJ1-1, the V gene TRBV20-1, with D possibly being TRBD1 (5 bases). The CDR3 has 14 amino acids. Germline CDR1 DFQATT, CDR2 SNEGSKA (reference sequence). Trimming cost V 3 bases and J 0 bases, with 11 bases left between them. The CDR3: CSASWGRMNTEAFF. The CDR3, as DNA: TGCAGTGCTAGTTGGGGGAGGATGAACACTGAAGCTTTCTTT.

The chain is built from TRBV9 and TRBJ2-4, with 10 nucleotides matching TRBD2. TRBJ2-7 explains the end of the DNA better; the J call may be wrong. This CDR3 spans 15 amino acids. In germline, CDR1 is SGDLS, CDR2 YYNGEE. CDR3 region: CASSGGTSVDYEQYF. CDR3 nucleotides: TGTGCCAGCAGCGGGGGGACTAGCGTAGACTACGAGCAGTACTTC.

This chain connects TRBV5-1 to TRBJ2-7; TRBD2 agrees at 7 bases. V shed 0 bases, J shed 2 bases, and the junction held 2 bases outside the gene matches. CDR1 and CDR2 from the germline V gene are SGHRS and YFSETQ. The CDR3 is 14 amino acids. CDR3 region: CASSLAGRPYEQYF. Written as DNA, the CDR3 is TGCGCCAGCAGCTTGGCCGGGAGGCCCTACGAGCAGTACTTC.

The chain combines TRBV12-3 or TRBV12-4 with TRBJ2-7; D is perhaps TRBD2 (5 bases). The J call is doubtful: the DNA matches TRBJ2-4 better. The CDR3 is made up of 16 amino acids. The CDR3 protein is CASTRTGSLAKNIQYF. CDR3 nucleotides: TGTGCCAGCACCCGGACGGGATCCCTAGCCAAAAACATTCAGTACTTC.

In the case of this clonotype: Sequence at one end of the junction differs from germline and may be a read error. This chain uses TRBV7-8 with TRBJ2-7; TRBD2 is a possible D gene (6 bases). CDR1 and CDR2 (germline): SGHVS, FQNEAQ. The CDR3 is made up of 16 amino acids. The CDR3 protein is CAGSLEFSGSSYEQYF. The CDR3 DNA sequence: TGTGCCGGCAGCTTAGAATTTTCCGGGAGCTCCTACGAGCAGTACTTC.

In its sample, this clonotype was seen a few times. This sequence joins TRBV6-1 and TRBJ2-3, with D possibly being TRBD2 (6 bases). V was pared by 8 bases and J by 3 bases, with 18 bases between. CDR1 MNHNS and CDR2 SASEGT come from the germline V gene. The CDR3 contains 15 residues. DNA for the CDR3: TGTGCCAGCGGCATGTACGGGGGTCTGACAGATACGCAGTATTTT. Protein: CASGMYGGLTDTQYF.

The V gene is TRBV4-1, the J gene TRBJ1-4; no firm D call. The V and J ends lost 4 bases and 2 bases respectively, with 8 bases between them. Per the germline V gene, CDR1 is MGHRA and CDR2 is YSYEKL. The CDR3 spans 14 residues. The CDR3: CASSPGETNEKLFF. The CDR3, as DNA: TGCGCCAGCAGCCCCGGTGAGACTAATGAAAAACTGTTTTTT.

V usage is TRBV4-1 and J usage is TRBJ2-3; 7 bases match TRBD2. J was trimmed by 6 bases and V by 3 bases; bases with no gene match: 9. The V gene's germline CDR1 is MGHRA and CDR2 YSYEKL. The CDR3 is made up of 15 amino acids. The CDR3 protein is CASSHLAEAADTQYF. CDR3 nucleotides: TGCGCCAGCAGCCACCTAGCGGAGGCCGCGGATACGCAGTATTTT.

This clonotype has just a few counts. The chain combines TRBV20-1 with TRBJ2-3; 11 nucleotides match TRBD2. The CDR3 sequence is 14 residues long. The germline V gene has CDR1 DFQATT and CDR2 SNEGSKA (reference sequence). After removal of 1 base from V and 4 bases from J, the junction contained 1 base not matched to a gene. The CDR3 sequence is CSARATSGADTQYF. CDR3 coding DNA: TGCAGTGCTAGAGCGACTAGCGGGGCAGATACGCAGTATTTT.

This clonotype was observed a handful of times. Compared with germline, one end of the junction differs, possibly owing to a read error. The chain carries TRBV5-1 and TRBJ2-6; TRBD2 matches 11 bases. The CDR3 totals 20 residues. Germline CDR1 reads SGHRS; CDR2 reads YFSETQ. The CDR3 region is CSSSFLKWPSGRTGANVLTF. CDR3 coding DNA: TGCTCCAGCAGCTTTCTCAAGTGGCCTAGCGGGAGGACCGGGGCCAACGTCCTGACTTTC.

V usage is TRBV11-2 and J usage is TRBJ2-5, with a tentative D call TRBD2 (6 bases). Germline CDR1 reads SGHAT; CDR2 reads FQNNGV. Trimming stripped 0 bases from V and 5 bases from J, with 10 bases between. The CDR3 runs to 14 residues. CDR3 loop: CASSLEGGPETQYF. CDR3 nucleotides: TGTGCCAGCAGCTTAGAGGGGGGACCGGAGACCCAGTACTTC.

The chain carries TRBV14 and TRBJ2-7; 10 bases match TRBD2. This CDR3 region has 16 residues. Losses at the gene ends were 6 bases for V and 4 bases for J; bases not matched to a gene: 12. The germline V gene has CDR1 SGHDN and CDR2 FVKESK. The CDR3 nucleotides are TGTGCCAGCAGTAGCGGGAGGAGGTCAAGGGTGTACGAGCAGTACTTC. It specifies CASSSGRRSRVYEQYF.

The chain couples TRBV7-8 to TRBJ1-1; D is unresolved. The CDR3 sequence is 15 residues long. Deletions cut 0 bases from V and 2 bases from J, with 10 bases between. Germline CDR1 reads SGHVS; CDR2 reads FQNEAQ. Here the CDR3 reads CASSLARLLNTEAFF. The CDR3 DNA is TGTGCCAGCAGCTTAGCCCGATTACTTAACACTGAAGCTTTCTTT.

The chain recombines TRBV7-9 with TRBJ2-5; D assignment may be TRBD1 or TRBD2 (5 bases each). With 2 bases removed from V and 11 bases from J, the gap between germline ends came to 24 bases. CDR1 is SEHNR, CDR2 FQNEAQ, per germline (reference sequence). The CDR3 covers 16 residues. The CDR3 is CASSLRMGVSYNEQYF. The CDR3 coding sequence is TGTGCCAGCAGCTTACGTATGGGGGTCTCCTACAATGAGCAGTACTTC.

The chain couples TRBV12-3 or TRBV12-4 to TRBJ2-2; D not resolved. The CDR3 is 12 amino acids. The V gene lost 6 bases and the J gene lost 6 bases, with 8 bases spanning the gap. CDR3 in amino acids: CASRDIPGELFF. The CDR3 DNA reads TGTGCCAGCAGAGATATACCCGGGGAGCTGTTTTTT.

The rearrangement joins TRBV7-2 to TRBJ1-2; D is unclear. V dropped 5 bases and J dropped 8 bases, with 12 bases sitting between them. From germline, CDR1 is SGHTA and CDR2 FQGNSA. This CDR3 has 12 residues. The CDR3 coding sequence is TGTGCCAGCAGCCAGCCCTTGACCGGCTACACCTTC. It codes for CASSQPLTGYTF.

Comments on this clonotype: The junction departs from the called germline gene at one end, perhaps through a read error. The CDR3 sequence: CASRLRWKGTRSYNEQFF. The DNA for the CDR3 is TGTGCCAGCCGCTTAAGATGGAAAGGGACTAGGAGCTACAATGAGCAGTTCTTC. This rearrangement joins TRBV7-6 to TRBJ2-1; 8 bases match TRBD2. Germline values: CDR1 SGHVS, CDR2 FNYEAQ. The CDR3 contains 18 residues.

Regarding this clonotype: A much larger clone lies one base from this, so it may be a read error. The CDR3 does not close with the conserved phenylalanine or tryptophan, likely indicating a read error. The chain recombines TRBV4-2 with TRBJ2-5; TRBD2 is a possible D gene (5 bases). The J call may be in error: the DNA end matches TRBJ2-7 better. Germline lookup yields CDR1 LGHNA and CDR2 YNFKEQ. The CDR3 length is 13 residues. The chain's CDR3 is CASSQRGTYEQYL. The CDR3 region has the DNA TGTGCCAGCAGCCAACGGGGTACCTACGAGCAGTACCTC.

V and J are TRBV6-2 or TRBV6-3 and TRBJ1-2; possibly TRBD1 for D (6 bases). Looked up from germline, CDR1 is MNHEY and CDR2 is SVGEGT. V lost 5 bases and J 8 bases, leaving 24 bases between the germline ends. This CDR3 is 16 amino acids long. The CDR3 DNA reads as TGTGCCAGCAGTATGACAGGAGACGCCTCTCGGAGCGGCTACACCTTC. Its protein product is CASSMTGDASRSGYTF.

The chain combines TRBV6-2 or TRBV6-3 with TRBJ2-5, with D perhaps TRBD1 (6 bases). Trimming removed 6 bases at V and 2 bases at J, with 13 bases between. The CDR3 totals 14 residues. Germline lookup yields CDR1 MNHEY and CDR2 SVGEGT. The CDR3 region has the DNA TGTGCCAGCAGCTCCAGAGGACAGCAAGAGACCCAGTACTTC. This sequence encodes CASSSRGQQETQYF.

V usage is TRBV27 and J usage is TRBJ1-5; no definite D call. V was cut by 1 base and J by 0 bases, with 19 bases left in between. CDR1 MNHEY and CDR2 SMNVEV come from the germline V gene (reference sequence). The CDR3 spans 19 residues. This CDR3 is CASSLYADSWVYSNQPQHF. The CDR3 nucleotides are TGTGCCAGCAGTTTATATGCGGATAGCTGGGTGTATAGCAATCAGCCCCAGCATTTT.

The chain combines TRBV5-1 with TRBJ2-1; TRBD2 agrees at 11 bases. With V trimmed by 1 base and J by 4 bases, 7 bases remained unmatched. The germline CDR1 and CDR2 sequences are SGHRS and YFSETQ. This CDR3 region has 17 residues. The CDR3 loop reads CASSLSPLAGGYNEQFF. For the CDR3, the DNA is TGCGCCAGCAGCTTGTCACCTCTAGCGGGGGGTTACAATGAGCAGTTCTTC.

This clonotype was observed a single time. The rearrangement links TRBV2 to TRBJ2-3; 10 bases agree with TRBD2. This CDR3 contains 16 residues. Germline-derived CDR1 and CDR2 are SNHLY and FYNNEI. J lost 4 bases, V lost 1 base, and 5 bases had no gene match. Here the CDR3 reads CASSEGLAGVADTQYF. The CDR3 nucleotides are TGTGCCAGCAGTGAAGGGCTAGCGGGAGTGGCAGATACGCAGTATTTT.